This record looks at one TCR beta chain sequence and its context. Its specificity is not known. The junction had 28 bases not matched to a gene; V was cut back by 5 bases and J by 4 bases. CDR1 and CDR2 from the germline V gene are SEHNR and FQNEAQ (reference sequence). This CDR3 contains 22 residues. This sample was included in a study of T cell repertoires in cytomegalovirus infection. Broader study findings: Carriers of CMV and the relevant HLA type were discriminated by public TCR beta frequency. HLA-C-restricted CMV-specific TCR beta clonotypes prevailed in the ex vivo response.

One entry per CDR3 protein, called by TCRdb with MiXCR from the reads. The table lists roughly 720,000 distinct CDR3 sequences, under 40% of them singletons, with around 2.8% in the top ten. The chain uses TRBV7-9 and TRBJ2-1; TRBD1 matches at 8 bases. The sequenced sample consisted of PBMCs. This receptor was taken from a human donor in good health (CMV status not recorded). Some clones in this sample may be carry-over from other donors' samples. The CDR3 spells CASSRTLAGQGARTFRYNEQFF. CDR3 nucleotide sequence: TGTGCCAGCAGCCGGACTTTGGCCGGGCAGGGGGCTCGAACCTTCCGATACAATGAGCAGTTCTTC.